These 5 T cell receptor beta chains share one sample of origin, sequenced in a study of CD8+ T cells in alopecia areata. Sequencing used cDNA as its template, made by extracting RNA and reverse transcribing it. Assay used: immunoSEQ multiplex PCR; TCRdb lists only in-frame clones, some missing. The data show some 180,000 clones, roughly half seen once. This sample's treatment: oral pan-JAK inhibitor, 5-10 mg twice daily. The input for sequencing was CD8+ T cells sorted from blood, taken around week 53, from a patient treated with tofacitinib. These receptors all come from a human donor with alopecia areata.

The J gene is TRBJ2-3, the V gene TRBV11-2; 10 bases align to TRBD1. The germline CDR1 and CDR2 sequences are SGHAT and FQNNGV. The CDR3 is 16 residues long. The V segment lost 5 bases and the J segment 2 bases; nucleotides outside the gene matches: 7. The CDR3 coding sequence is TGTGCCAGCAGCATGGGACAGGGGTTCTCCACAGATACGCAGTATTTT. It translates to CASSMGQGFSTDTQYF.

The chain has TRBV5-6 and TRBJ2-3; D not resolved. CDR1 is SGHDT and CDR2 is YYEEEE in the germline V gene. The CDR3 contains 12 residues. Trimming took off 4 bases at V and 7 bases at J, with 10 bases between the two ends. The CDR3 coding sequence is TGTGCCAGCAGCGATGGACGGAATACGCAGTATTTT. The encoded protein is CASSDGRNTQYF.

A single count supports this clone. At the DNA level, this CDR3 is encoded by other sequences in the same sample as well. V usage is TRBV4-2 and J usage is TRBJ2-5; a weak D match, TRBD2 (6 bases). The CDR3 is 14 residues long. Trimming shortened V by 0 bases and J by 4 bases, and 9 bases separated the two germline ends. CDR1 and CDR2 from the germline V gene are LGHNA and YNFKEQ. The CDR3 bases are TGTGCCAGCAGCCAAGAGCGGGGTTTAGAGACCCAGTACTTC. As protein: CASSQERGLETQYF.

The table lists this clone with a count of one. The chain links TRBV27 to TRBJ2-2; D unclear. V shed 7 bases and J shed 0 bases, with 6 bases lying between them. Germline V gene lookup returns CDR1 MNHEY and CDR2 SMNVEV (reference sequence). The CDR3 length is 13 residues. The CDR3 region has the DNA TGTGCCAGCAAGGACGCGAACACCGGGGAGCTGTTTTTT. Its translation: CASKDANTGELFF.

The table lists this clone with a few counts. CDR3 coding DNA: TGCAGCGGGGTCCAAGAGACCCAGTACTTC. Its protein product is CSGVQETQYF. The V gene is TRBV29-1, the J gene TRBJ2-5; D is undetermined. V was clipped by 7 bases and J by 1 base, with 4 bases between them. CDR3 size: 10 residues. Germline CDR1 is SQVTM and CDR2 is ANQGSEA.